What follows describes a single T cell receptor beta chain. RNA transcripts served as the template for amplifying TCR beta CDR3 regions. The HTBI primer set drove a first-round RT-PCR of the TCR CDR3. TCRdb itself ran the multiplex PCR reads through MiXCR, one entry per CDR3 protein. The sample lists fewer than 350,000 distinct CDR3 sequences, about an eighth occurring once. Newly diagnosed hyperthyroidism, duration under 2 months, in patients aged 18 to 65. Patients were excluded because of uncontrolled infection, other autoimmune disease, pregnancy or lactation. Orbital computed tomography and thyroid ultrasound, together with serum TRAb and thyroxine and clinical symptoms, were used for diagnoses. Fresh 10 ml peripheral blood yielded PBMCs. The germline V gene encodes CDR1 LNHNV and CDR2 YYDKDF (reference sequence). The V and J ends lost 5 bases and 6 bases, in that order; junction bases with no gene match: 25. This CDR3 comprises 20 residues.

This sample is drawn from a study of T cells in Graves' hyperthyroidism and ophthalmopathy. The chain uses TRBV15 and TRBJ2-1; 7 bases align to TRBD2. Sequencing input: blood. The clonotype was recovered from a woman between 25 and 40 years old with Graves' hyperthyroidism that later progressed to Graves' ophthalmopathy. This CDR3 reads CATSGAGSGLKAPPGNEQFF. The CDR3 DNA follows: TGTGCCACCAGCGGAGCAGGCTCGGGACTAAAGGCGCCCCCTGGCAATGAGCAGTTCTTC.